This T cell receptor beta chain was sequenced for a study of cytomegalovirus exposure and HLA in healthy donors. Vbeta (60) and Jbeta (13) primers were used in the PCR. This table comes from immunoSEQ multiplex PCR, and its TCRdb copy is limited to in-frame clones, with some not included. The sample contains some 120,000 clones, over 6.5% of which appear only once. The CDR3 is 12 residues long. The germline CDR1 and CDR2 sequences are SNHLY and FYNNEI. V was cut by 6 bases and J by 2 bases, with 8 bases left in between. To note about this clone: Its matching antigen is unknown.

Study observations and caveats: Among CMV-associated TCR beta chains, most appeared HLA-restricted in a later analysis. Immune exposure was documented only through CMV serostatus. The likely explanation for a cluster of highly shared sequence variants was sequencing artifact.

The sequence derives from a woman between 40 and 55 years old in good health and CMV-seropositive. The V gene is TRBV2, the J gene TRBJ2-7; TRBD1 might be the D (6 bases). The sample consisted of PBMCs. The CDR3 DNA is TGTGCCAGCAGGGACAGTACCTACGAGCAGTACTTC. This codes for CASRDSTYEQYF.